Listed here is a single T cell receptor beta chain. Its antigen is still unknown. None of the donors, who were healthy HIV-negative adults, had recently had acute infections or vaccinations. This specimen comes from a study of shared clonotypes between healthy human individuals. Points from the study as a whole: Sharing across four donors was highest in naive CD4 (roughly 5%) and lowest in memory CD8 (around 0.4%).

Every subset's genomic DNA went evenly onto several immunoSEQ plates. TCRdb's table, derived via immunoSEQ multiplex PCR, lists solely in-frame clones and lacks some. The data show about 2 million clones, roughly 94% seen once. In germline, CDR1 is SEHNR, CDR2 FQNEAQ (reference sequence). The CDR3 totals 15 residues. Trimming at V came to 4 bases and at J to 3 bases, leaving 7 bases not matched to a gene. The chain combines TRBV7-9 with TRBJ1-2; 8 nucleotides align to TRBD1. The sequenced sample consisted of naive CD4+ T cells sorted from blood. Regarding subset: CD45RA+ positively selected. This TCR was recovered from a young man in good health. The CDR3 DNA follows: TGTGCCAGCAGCTCCCGGGACAGGAGCTACTATGGCTACACCTTC. This translates into CASSSRDRSYYGYTF.